Following are 12 T cell receptor beta chains from one sample sequenced in a study of cytomegalovirus exposure and HLA in healthy donors. Vbeta (60) and Jbeta (13) primers were used in the PCR. TCRdb keeps only in-frame clones here, not all; method: immunoSEQ multiplex PCR. The sample has around 190,000 clones, 85% seen once. The sequenced material came from PBMCs. Every receptor here comes from a woman aged 45-65 years in good health and CMV-seronegative.

The chain joins TRBV28 to TRBJ2-1; 10 bases align to TRBD2. The CDR3 contains 16 residues. The junction had 8 bases not matched to a gene; V was cut back by 5 bases and J by 4 bases. The germline V gene has CDR1 MDHEN and CDR2 SYDVKM. CDR3 sequence reads: CASSTWTSGQYNEQFF. CDR3 bases: TGTGCCAGCAGTACTTGGACTAGCGGTCAATACAATGAGCAGTTCTTC.

This clone was counted only a few times. This chain links TRBV6-5 with TRBJ2-7, with 9 nucleotides matching TRBD1. The CDR3 is 14 residues long. CDR1 is MNHEY, CDR2 SVGAGI, per germline. After removal of 7 bases from V and 3 bases from J, the junction contained 7 bases not matched to a gene. The CDR3 DNA sequence: TGTGCCAGCACAAGGACAGGGGTAAACTACGAGCAGTACTTC. Translating it yields CASTRTGVNYEQYF.

The chain uses TRBV15 and TRBJ2-1; D is perhaps TRBD1 (5 bases). Trimming removed 0 bases from V and 4 bases from J, with 10 bases in between. This CDR3 is 15 amino acids long. The V gene's germline CDR1 is LNHNV and CDR2 YYDKDF (reference sequence). CDR3 DNA: TGTGCCACCAGCAGAGATAGGGGCCCTTACAATGAGCAGTTCTTC. Translated: CATSRDRGPYNEQFF. Supplemented by reference TRBV15 and TRBJ2-1, the full variable domain reads DAMVIQNPRYQVTQFGKPVTLSCSQTLNHNVMYWYQQKSSQAPKLLFHYYDKDFNNEADTPDNFQSRRPNTSFCFLDIRSPGLGDTAMYLCATSRDRGPYNEQFFGPGTRLTVL.

The chain uses TRBV11-2 and TRBJ1-5; D possibly corresponds to TRBD1 (6 bases). In germline, CDR1 is SGHAT, CDR2 FQNNGV. This CDR3 region has 14 residues. Trimming removed 5 bases from V and 9 bases from J, with 17 bases in between. The CDR3 protein is CASSIGQINTPQHF. The CDR3 DNA reads TGTGCCAGCAGCATCGGACAGATAAATACGCCCCAGCATTTT. Filled out from reference TRBV11-2 and TRBJ1-5, the complete variable domain reads EAGVAQSPRYKIIEKRQSVAFWCNPISGHATLYWYQQILGQGPKLLIQFQNNGVVDDSQLPKDRFSAERLKGVDSTLKIQPAKLEDSAVYLCASSIGQINTPQHFGDGTRLSIL.

The chain combines TRBV4-1 with TRBJ1-5; 12 bases match TRBD1. Germline V gene lookup returns CDR1 MGHRA and CDR2 YSYEKL. CDR3 length: 15 amino acids. V lost 3 bases to trimming and J lost 6 bases; unmatched junction nucleotides: 3. DNA of the CDR3: TGCGCCAGCAGCCAGGGACAGGGGGCGGCTCAGCCCCAGCATTTT. This sequence encodes CASSQGQGAAQPQHF.

The gene calls are TRBV7-9 and TRBJ1-2; the match to TRBD1 covers 10 bases. J lost 2 bases, V lost 1 base, and 1 base had no gene match. Germline assignment: CDR1 SEHNR and CDR2 FQNEAQ (reference sequence). This CDR3 is 15 amino acids long. CDR3 loop: CASSLGGQGNYGYTF. The CDR3 coding sequence is TGTGCCAGCAGCTTAGGGGGACAGGGGAACTATGGCTACACCTTC.

The chain employs TRBV7-2 and TRBJ1-2; 7 positions agree with TRBD1. CDR1 is SGHTA and CDR2 is FQGNSA in the germline V gene. V trimming: 5 bases; J trimming: 2 bases; junction bases outside the gene matches: 20. The CDR3 runs 19 residues. CDR3 region: CASSPYGGGQLRANYGYTF. The DNA of the CDR3 is TGTGCCAGCAGCCCTTATGGAGGGGGACAGTTACGGGCGAACTATGGCTACACCTTC.

The chain employs TRBV19 and TRBJ1-1, with TRBD1 matching 7 bases. Germline V gives CDR1 LNHDA, CDR2 SQIVND (reference sequence). J gave up 7 bases and V 5 bases, and 7 bases lay outside the gene matches. This CDR3 has 13 residues. The CDR3 DNA reads as TGTGCCAGTAGTTTTCGACAGGGCGGTGAAGCTTTCTTT. Its translation: CASSFRQGGEAFF.

The chain uses TRBV27 and TRBJ2-1, with a tentative D call TRBD2 (5 bases). This CDR3 spans 12 amino acids. Trimming cost V 7 bases and J 5 bases, with 9 bases left between them. The germline V gene has CDR1 MNHEY and CDR2 SMNVEV (reference sequence). The CDR3 sequence: CASTHGNNEQFF. CDR3 in DNA: TGTGCCAGCACCCACGGGAACAATGAGCAGTTCTTC.

Only one count was recorded for this clone. V usage is TRBV7-3 and J usage is TRBJ2-3; 10 positions match TRBD1. With V trimmed by 5 bases and J by 0 bases, 8 bases remained unmatched. In germline, CDR1 is SGHTA, CDR2 FQGTGA. CDR3 length: 17 residues. The CDR3 protein is CASSPGTGVLSTDTQYF. CDR3 bases: TGTGCCAGCAGCCCCGGGACAGGGGTCCTTAGCACAGATACGCAGTATTTT.

The chain couples TRBV5-4 to TRBJ1-2; 8 bases match TRBD1. V gave up 5 bases and J gave up 8 bases; unmatched junction bases: 14. CDR3 length: 15 residues. Germline CDR1 SGHNT, CDR2 YYREEE (reference sequence). This CDR3 is CASRLTTGVISGYTF. CDR3 coding DNA: TGTGCCAGCAGACTAACGACAGGGGTCATATCGGGCTACACCTTC.

This chain links TRBV18 with TRBJ2-5; 10 positions match TRBD2. The CDR3 covers 18 residues. Germline V gene sequence: CDR1 KGHSH, CDR2 LQKENI. V trimming: 3 bases; J trimming: 5 bases; junction bases outside the gene matches: 15. CDR3 loop: CASSPYLQLAGLRETQYF. The CDR3 DNA is TGTGCCAGCTCACCTTACCTTCAACTAGCGGGATTGAGGGAGACCCAGTACTTC.